This T cell receptor beta chain was captured in a study of T cell repertoires in cytomegalovirus infection. Study-wide findings and caveats: Summed frequency of shared TCR beta families picked out CMV carriers who also had the relevant HLA.

Via MiXCR, TCRdb re-called the reads, giving one row per CDR3 protein. Of some 600,000 distinct CDR3 sequences listed, 20% to 25% were seen once; the top ten hold 8%. The CDR3 runs to 14 residues. The V gene lost 1 base and the J gene lost 10 bases, with 16 bases spanning the gap. Comment on this clonotype: The antigen is unknown.

The receptor was derived from a human donor in good health (CMV status not recorded). Some clones in this sample may be carry-over from other donors' samples. J is TRBJ1-1 and V is TRBV12-3 or TRBV12-4; D is undetermined. Source material: CD8+ T cells from PBMCs. CDR3 coding DNA: TGTGCCAGCAGTTTAGAAAGTCTAGCGGGTGGAGCTTTCTTT. This encodes CASSLESLAGGAFF.